The clone carrying this T cell receptor beta chain was seen at least ten times. The data stem from a study of regulatory T cells in long-lasting Graves disease. Time point specified: persistent/refractory GD, antithyroid drugs over 5 years with positive TRAb. TCR sequences were obtained from RNA taken from PBMCs. A roughly 9-milliliter sample of peripheral blood was drawn into EDTA tubes. The TCR beta library used iRepertoire HTBI primers with Arm-PCR amplification of CDR3. TCRdb independently ran MiXCR on the multiplex PCR reads; one entry per CDR3 protein. There are about 430,000 distinct CDR3 sequences in the sample; roughly 23% occur only once, and 13% to 15% lies in the top ten. The length of the CDR3 is 17 residues. V lost 8 bases and J lost 5; bases outside the gene matches: 12. The germline CDR1 and CDR2 sequences are LNHNV and YYDKDF (reference sequence).

The sequence derives from a female donor with Graves disease. Specimen: peripheral blood mononuclear cells (PBMCs), collected when the disease was refractory, from a patient treated with antithyroid drugs. The J gene is TRBJ2-5, the V gene TRBV15; 15 nucleotides align to TRBD2. Written as DNA, the CDR3 is TGTGCCACCTCTGGGACTAGCGGGAGGACCTTTTTGGAGACCCAGTACTTC. Protein product: CATSGTSGRTFLETQYF.